Presented here are 10 T cell receptor beta chains from one specimen sequenced in a study of CXCR3-negative and CXCR3-positive naive CD8 T cells. UMI-labeled 5' RACE yielded the TRB cDNA libraries. For each CDR3 protein, TCRdb gives one entry from its re-call of the 5' RACE reads, without DNA. This table holds about 130,000 distinct CDR3 sequences. Sequencing used naive CXCR3- CD8+ T cells from blood. Subset meaning: CD45RO-CCR7+CD27+CD95- naive CD8+ T cells lacking CXCR3 (TNR3-). These receptors originate from a human donor in good health. Some clones in this sample may be carry-over from other donors' samples.

The chain recombines TRBV2 with TRBJ2-5; the D call from TCRdb, TRBD2, cannot be confirmed without DNA. Germline assignment: CDR1 SNHLY and CDR2 FYNNEI. This CDR3 spans 14 amino acids. Here the CDR3 reads CASSDPREGETQYF. Full variable domain (outside the CDR3, taken from reference TRBV2 and TRBJ2-5): EPEVTQTPSHQVTQMGQEVILRCVPISNHLYFYWYRQILGQKVEFLVSFYNNEISEKSEIFDDQFSVERPDGSNFTLKIRSTKLEDSAMYFCASSDPREGETQYFGPGTRLLVL.

The chain employs TRBV4-3 and TRBJ2-2; TCRdb indicates TRBD2, and absent DNA this call remains unverified. The CDR3 totals 17 residues. Germline CDR1 reads LGHNA; CDR2 reads YSLEER. The CDR3 spells CASSQEGTNSNTGELFF.

This chain joins TRBV29-1 and TRBJ2-3. The CDR3 covers 14 residues. The germline gives CDR1 SQVTM, CDR2 ANQGSEA. The CDR3 spells CSVEERLKPYTQYF.

The chain couples TRBV10-3 to TRBJ1-2. CDR1 is ENHRY, CDR2 SYGVKD, per germline. The CDR3 spans 15 residues. CDR3 in amino acids: CAISESVRATYGYTF.

J is TRBJ2-1 and V is TRBV29-1; without DNA, the TCRdb call of TRBD1 cannot be checked. CDR1 and CDR2 from the germline V gene are SQVTM and ANQGSEA. The CDR3 runs 16 residues. CDR3 loop: CSVEDRVRRNYNEQFF.

The V and J genes are TRBV11-2 and TRBJ2-7; TCRdb selects TRBD2, and the lack of DNA leaves this call unchecked. The germline V gene encodes CDR1 SGHAT and CDR2 FQNNGV. The CDR3 is made up of 14 amino acids. CDR3 sequence: CASSGGLVFHEQYF.

This chain links TRBV7-2 with TRBJ2-3; checking the TCRdb D call of TRBD1 is not possible without DNA. Germline V CDR1 and CDR2: SGHTA, FQGNSA. The CDR3 sequence is 18 residues long. CDR3 protein: CASSLALWSGGEGDTQYF. Full variable domain (missing parts from reference TRBV7-2 and TRBJ2-3): GAGVSQSPSNKVTEKGKDVELRCDPISGHTALYWYRQSLGQGLEFLIYFQGNSAPDKSGLPSDRFSAERTGGSVSTLTIQRTQQEDSAVYLCASSLALWSGGEGDTQYFGPGTRLTVL.

This chain links TRBV12-3 or TRBV12-4 with TRBJ2-5; TCRdb's D call of TRBD2 is untestable without DNA. The CDR3 contains 16 residues. The CDR3 loop is CASSRGLGLVLETQYF.

The chain combines TRBV28 with TRBJ1-1; TCRdb calls TRBD1, which cannot be checked without DNA. This CDR3 is 16 amino acids long. Germline V CDR1 and CDR2: MDHEN, SYDVKM. This CDR3 is CASSLWDRGMNTEAFF. The whole variable domain, filled in from reference TRBV28 and TRBJ1-1, reads DVKVTQSSRYLVKRTGEKVFLECVQDMDHENMFWYRQDPGLGLRLIYFSYDVKMKEKGDIPEGYSVSREKKERFSLILESASTNQTSMYLCASSLWDRGMNTEAFFGQGTRLTVV.

The V gene is TRBV5-6, the J gene TRBJ2-1. CDR3 length equals 13 residues. Per the germline V gene, CDR1 is SGHDT and CDR2 is YYEEEE. The CDR3 loop reads CASSLGSINEQFF.